These 13 T cell receptor beta chains were all obtained from the same sample, sequenced in a study of beta chain features in type 1 diabetes. What these receptors recognize is not known. The study reverse transcribed the entire isolated RNA, so it sequenced expressed TCRB transcripts. Clones were sequenced by immunoSEQ multiplex PCR, and TCRdb holds only the in-frame ones, with some missing. The data contain around 310,000 clones, about 13% of them singletons. Findings and caveats of the study: TCRB CDR3 length was moderately but significantly reduced in all four CD4+ subsets of Type 1 diabetes patients.

The sample taken for sequencing was naive CD4+ T cells from blood. The receptor source for this set is a young woman with type 1 diabetes.

In regard to this clone: Other DNA sequences from this sample encode an identical CDR3 as well. The V and J genes are TRBV7-3 and TRBJ2-1; TRBD2 agrees at 12 bases. The CDR3 spans 14 residues. V dropped 5 bases and J dropped 7; count of bases not matched to a gene: 3. The germline V gene has CDR1 SGHTA and CDR2 FQGTGA. This CDR3 is CASSLGTSGNEQFF. The DNA for the CDR3 is TGTGCCAGCAGCCTGGGGACTAGCGGGAATGAGCAGTTCTTC.

The rearrangement links TRBV7-3 to TRBJ2-5; D not resolved. The V end was cut by 2 bases, the J end by 3 bases, with 7 bases between. The CDR3 totals 13 residues. Germline V gene data show CDR1 as SGHTA and CDR2 as FQGTGA. The CDR3 DNA sequence: TGTGCCAGCAGCTTACTACGAGAAGAGACCCAGTACTTC. Translating gives CASSLLREETQYF.

The gene calls are TRBV15 and TRBJ2-5; 7 bases align to TRBD2. The J call may be faulty, since TRBJ2-7 better matches the DNA end. CDR1 LNHNV and CDR2 YYDKDF come from the germline V gene (reference sequence). The CDR3 is 17 amino acids. CDR3 coding DNA: TGTGCCACCAGCAGAGATATGTCGGCTAGCGGTACCTACGAGCAGTACTTC. Translation gives CATSRDMSASGTYEQYF.

This clone was found a few times. CDR3 bases: TGTGCCAGCAGTTTAGGGCTATCGAGTGGCTACACCTTC. Amino acids: CASSLGLSSGYTF. The gene calls are TRBV28 and TRBJ1-2; D not certain. Germline values: CDR1 MDHEN, CDR2 SYDVKM. Trimming shortened V by 2 bases and J by 7 bases, and 11 bases separated the two germline ends. This CDR3 comprises 13 residues.

This clone came up a few times. The CDR3 here is CASSSDRGHYNEQFF. The DNA of the CDR3 is TGTGCCAGCAGTTCGGACAGGGGTCACTACAATGAGCAGTTCTTC. V and J are TRBV2 and TRBJ2-1; 9 bases match TRBD1. Germline CDR1 and CDR2: SNHLY and FYNNEI. The CDR3 runs to 15 residues. The ends lost 5 bases at V and 3 bases at J; junction bases unmatched: 5.

DNA of the CDR3: TGTGCCTGGAGTGTACGAGGCAGGGGGACAGATACGCAGTATTTT. This encodes CAWSVRGRGTDTQYF. The chain links TRBV30 to TRBJ2-3; 7 bases match TRBD1. This CDR3 is 15 amino acids long. J lost 3 bases, V lost 0 bases, and 6 bases had no gene match. Germline V CDR1 and CDR2: GTSNPN, SVGIG (reference sequence).

The V gene is TRBV9, the J gene TRBJ2-7; 9 bases are shared with TRBD1. The CDR3 runs to 15 residues. Germline V gives CDR1 SGDLS, CDR2 YYNGEE. V gave up 0 bases and J gave up 3 bases; unmatched junction bases: 4. DNA for the CDR3: TGTGCCAGCAGCGTAGTTCGGGACAGGGTCTACGAGCAGTACTTC. Encoded protein: CASSVVRDRVYEQYF.

This clone has just a few counts. V gene TRBV18 combines with J gene TRBJ2-3; 11 bases align to TRBD1. The junction had 5 bases not matched to a gene; V was cut back by 3 bases and J by 3 bases. The CDR3 loop spans 16 amino acids. Germline V gives CDR1 KGHSH, CDR2 LQKENI. CDR3: CASSPWTGGQTDTQYF. The CDR3 DNA sequence: TGTGCCAGCTCACCCTGGACAGGGGGCCAGACAGATACGCAGTATTTT.

This clone turned up a few times. V gene TRBV18 combines with J gene TRBJ2-7, with 9 bases aligning to TRBD1. Germline lookup yields CDR1 KGHSH and CDR2 LQKENI. The CDR3 has 14 residues. V was clipped by 3 bases and J by 3 bases; unmatched bases: 3. The CDR3 nucleotides are TGTGCCAGCTCACCGTCGGACAGGGGCTACGAGCAGTACTTC. Translating it yields CASSPSDRGYEQYF.

This clone has a handful of counts. V gene TRBV4-3 combines with J gene TRBJ2-2; 7 bases line up with TRBD1. CDR3 length: 15 amino acids. Germline lookup yields CDR1 LGHNA and CDR2 YSLEER. Trimming cost V 3 bases and J 1 base; bases outside gene matches: 2. CDR3 loop: CASSHGDRNTGELFF. The CDR3 region has the DNA TGCGCCAGCAGCCATGGGGACAGGAACACCGGGGAGCTGTTTTTT.

The chain combines TRBV7-9 with TRBJ2-2, with TRBD2 identical over 9 bases. The CDR3 totals 14 residues. V shed 8 bases, J shed 5 bases, and the junction held 6 bases outside the gene matches. Looked up from germline, CDR1 is SEHNR and CDR2 is FQNEAQ (reference sequence). As DNA, the CDR3 is TGTGCCAGCCCGAGGACTAGCGCTACCGGGGAGCTGTTTTTT. This sequence encodes CASPRTSATGELFF.

The chain combines TRBV5-6 with TRBJ2-7, with D perhaps matching TRBD1 (6 bases). Germline CDR1 reads SGHDT; CDR2 reads YYEEEE. Trimming left V 5 bases short and J 0 bases short, with 12 bases between. CDR3 length: 14 amino acids. The CDR3 nucleotides read TGTGCCAGCAGTAGGGGGAGTACCTCCTACGAGCAGTACTTC. Its translation: CASSRGSTSYEQYF.

The chain joins TRBV11-2 to TRBJ1-3; D gene ambiguous. Germline lookup yields CDR1 SGHAT and CDR2 FQNNGV. There are 13 residues in the CDR3. V was cut by 9 bases and J by 0 bases, with 9 bases left in between. CDR3 in amino acids: CASTTLSGNTIYF. The CDR3 DNA reads TGTGCCAGTACGACTCTCTCTGGAAACACCATATATTTT.